These 18 T cell receptor beta chains were all obtained from the same sample, sequenced in a study of breast tumors, draining lymph nodes, adjacent tissues. Breast cancer patients provided tissue from their axillary draining lymph nodes. MiXCR was run by TCRdb on the multiplex PCR reads, yielding one entry per CDR3 protein. The data contain 180,000 or so distinct CDR3 sequences, approximately 30% of them singletons. Source material: axillary lymph node tissue. Every receptor here comes from a female donor with breast cancer. Some clones in this sample may be carry-over from other donors' samples.

The chain uses TRBV6-5 and TRBJ1-3, with D perhaps TRBD1 (5 bases). Per the germline V gene, CDR1 is MNHEY and CDR2 is SVGAGI. Trimming stripped 8 bases from V and 0 bases from J, with 23 bases between. The CDR3 is made up of 18 amino acids. In nucleotides, the CDR3 is TGTGCCAGCCCCATGTCCGGGCCCTCAGGGTCCTCTGGAAACACCATATATTTT. This translates into CASPMSGPSGSSGNTIYF.

In its sample, this clonotype was seen many times. The V call is TRBV27, the J call TRBJ1-6; D is possibly TRBD1 (5 bases). Germline CDR1 is MNHEY and CDR2 is SMNVEV (reference sequence). V shed 9 bases and J shed 7 bases, with 16 bases lying between them. The CDR3 is 14 residues long. CDR3: CASTGRGENSPLHF. As DNA, the CDR3 is TGTGCCAGTACGGGACGGGGCGAGAATTCACCCCTCCACTTT.

The chain carries TRBV12-3 or TRBV12-4 and TRBJ2-1; the match to TRBD1 covers 9 bases. This CDR3 is built from 15 residues. V was clipped by 4 bases and J by 6 bases; unmatched bases: 7. In DNA form, the CDR3 reads TGTGCCAGCAGTTCCGGGACAGGGTCGGGCAATGAGCAGTTCTTC. It yields the protein CASSSGTGSGNEQFF.

This clonotype came up many times. The gene calls are TRBV2 and TRBJ1-5; no reliable D call. The CDR3 runs to 13 residues. Germline-derived CDR1 and CDR2 are SNHLY and FYNNEI. Trimming shortened V by 4 bases and J by 3 bases, and 7 bases separated the two germline ends. CDR3 region: CASSGRPNQPQHF. In nucleotides, the CDR3 is TGTGCCAGCAGTGGGCGGCCCAATCAGCCCCAGCATTTT.

This clonotype showed up many times. V usage is TRBV6-1 and J usage is TRBJ2-7; 7 nucleotides align to TRBD2. This CDR3 has 14 residues. The germline gives CDR1 MNHNS, CDR2 SASEGT. The V and J ends lost 6 bases and 2 bases, in that order; junction bases with no gene match: 7. Written as DNA, the CDR3 is TGTGCCAGCAGCCAACGAAGCGGGACCTACGAGCAGTACTTC. Translating gives CASSQRSGTYEQYF.

This clonotype was picked up many times. This sequence joins TRBV4-1 and TRBJ1-4, with unresolved D. CDR1 and CDR2 (germline): MGHRA, YSYEKL. The V and J ends lost 1 base and 5 bases respectively, with 8 bases between them. This CDR3 is 14 amino acids long. The CDR3 here is CASSQGGWNEKLFF. The CDR3 coding sequence is TGCGCCAGCAGCCAAGGCGGATGGAATGAAAAACTGTTTTTT.

At least ten counts were recorded for this clonotype. A read error is possible here, since a much larger clone lies one base away. The V and J genes are TRBV7-9 and TRBJ2-1, with 11 bases identical to TRBD2. The CDR3 sequence is 15 residues long. Germline V gene data show CDR1 as SEHNR and CDR2 as FQNEAQ (reference sequence). CDR3 sequence: CASSHSGGAVWEQLF. In DNA form, the CDR3 reads TGTGCCAGCAGCCATAGCGGGGGGGCGGTTTGGGAGCAGCTCTTC.

This clonotype showed up many times. This chain joins TRBV14 and TRBJ2-3, with 7 bases fitting TRBD2. The CDR3 contains 16 residues. CDR1 and CDR2 (germline): SGHDN, FVKESK. Losses at the gene ends were 5 bases for V and 0 bases for J; bases not matched to a gene: 8. This CDR3 is CASSLLGRDSTDTQYF. CDR3 sequence (DNA): TGTGCCAGCAGCTTATTAGGGAGGGATAGCACAGATACGCAGTATTTT.

This clonotype turned up a few times. J is TRBJ2-7 and V is TRBV28; TRBD2 aligns across 7 bases. The V gene's germline CDR1 is MDHEN and CDR2 SYDVKM. J gave up 3 bases and V 11 bases, and 1 base lay outside the gene matches. This CDR3 spans 10 amino acids. The DNA for the CDR3 is TGTGCCGGGGGGGACTACGAGCAGTACTTC. This gives the protein CAGGDYEQYF.

In this sample, this clonotype turned up many times. The genes are TRBV2 and TRBJ2-7; tentatively, D is TRBD2 (5 bases). The V end was cut by 7 bases, the J end by 0 bases, with 16 bases between. This CDR3 is 15 amino acids long. In germline, CDR1 is SNHLY, CDR2 FYNNEI. The CDR3 nucleotides read TGTGCCAGCAATGTTGAGGGTAAAAGCTCCTACGAGCAGTACTTC. Its protein product is CASNVEGKSSYEQYF. Combining the CDR3 with reference TRBV2 and TRBJ2-7 gives the whole variable domain EPEVTQTPSHQVTQMGQEVILRCVPISNHLYFYWYRQILGQKVEFLVSFYNNEISEKSEIFDDQFSVERPDGSNFTLKIRSTKLEDSAMYFCASNVEGKSSYEQYFGPGTRLTVT.

This clonotype was picked up many times. CDR3 loop: CASSEFLGQGAYEQYF. DNA of the CDR3: TGTGCCAGCAGTGAATTCTTGGGACAGGGGGCCTACGAGCAGTACTTC. The chain employs TRBV6-1 and TRBJ2-7; 11 nucleotides align to TRBD1. Looked up from germline, CDR1 is MNHNS and CDR2 is SASEGT. The CDR3 totals 16 residues. Germline trimming cut 2 bases from V and 2 bases from J; bases unmatched to any gene: 5.

The V call is TRBV7-2, the J call TRBJ2-3, with 8 bases aligning to TRBD1. Germline assignment: CDR1 SGHTA and CDR2 FQGNSA. The CDR3 extends over 15 amino acids. V was clipped by 7 bases and J by 3 bases; unmatched bases: 9. The CDR3: CASTRTGKLTDTQYF. In DNA, the CDR3 is TGTGCCAGCACGCGGACAGGGAAATTGACAGATACGCAGTATTTT.

This clonotype was counted at least ten times. The chain couples TRBV6-6 to TRBJ2-3; tentative D call: TRBD2 (6 bases). Germline assignment: CDR1 MNHNY and CDR2 SVGAGI (reference sequence). The CDR3 extends over 19 amino acids. Trimming pared 8 bases from V and 1 base from J, leaving 28 bases between. The CDR3 DNA is TGTGCCAGCCCCCCTACTTGGACCGGAGGGCCGGAAGGCACAGATACGCAGTATTTT. This gives the protein CASPPTWTGGPEGTDTQYF.

This clonotype was recorded at least ten times. The chain links TRBV6-1 to TRBJ1-5; D is possibly TRBD1 (5 bases). The CDR3 is 15 amino acids. Trimming shortened V by 6 bases and J by 2 bases, and 14 bases separated the two germline ends. Looked up from germline, CDR1 is MNHNS and CDR2 is SASEGT. The CDR3 here is CASRAIRTRNQPQHF. DNA for the CDR3: TGTGCCAGCAGAGCCATTCGGACACGCAATCAGCCCCAGCATTTT.

A word on this clonotype: A read error may be the cause here, since a much bigger clone is one base away. The chain has TRBV5-5 and TRBJ2-5; 8 bases fit TRBD2. CDR3 length equals 16 residues. CDR1 and CDR2 (germline): SGHKS, YYEKEE (reference sequence). The V segment lost 0 bases and the J segment 1 base; nucleotides outside the gene matches: 5. The CDR3 sequence is CASSLVHAGGQETQYF. DNA of the CDR3: TGTGCCAGCAGCTTGGTACACGCGGGGGGCCAAGAGACCCAGTACTTC.

This chain links TRBV25-1 with TRBJ2-7; 10 bases are a match to TRBD2. This CDR3 has 14 residues. CDR1 MGHDK and CDR2 SYGVNS come from the germline V gene. V shed 4 bases, J shed 6 bases, and the junction held 6 bases outside the gene matches. DNA of the CDR3: TGTGCCAGCAGTGGCAGCGGGGGGGGAAGCGAGCAGTACTTC. It specifies CASSGSGGGSEQYF.

In DNA, the CDR3 is TGTGCCAGCAGTGAGGAGTGGAGCTCAACTGTCGAGACCCAGTACTTC. Translating gives CASSEEWSSTVETQYF. The rearrangement uses TRBV2 and TRBJ2-5; D call uncertain. The CDR3 is 16 residues long. Germline CDR1 is SNHLY and CDR2 is FYNNEI. V shed 3 bases and J shed 5 bases, with 19 bases lying between them.

This clonotype was found many times. The chain recombines TRBV18 with TRBJ1-5; weak D call: TRBD1 (5 bases). Germline CDR1 is KGHSH and CDR2 is LQKENI. V was shortened by 5 bases and J by 3 bases, with 20 bases between the two germline ends. The CDR3 loop spans 17 amino acids. CDR3 bases: TGTGCCAGCTCATCCGCCGTCCCAGGGATAACCAATCAGCCCCAGCATTTT. This translates into CASSSAVPGITNQPQHF. Variable domain in full (rest from reference TRBV18 and TRBJ1-5): NAGVMQNPRHLVRRRGQEARLRCSPMKGHSHVYWYRQLPEEGLKFMVYLQKENIIDESGMPKERFSAEFPKEGPSILRIQQVVRGDSAAYFCASSSAVPGITNQPQHFGDGTRLSIL.